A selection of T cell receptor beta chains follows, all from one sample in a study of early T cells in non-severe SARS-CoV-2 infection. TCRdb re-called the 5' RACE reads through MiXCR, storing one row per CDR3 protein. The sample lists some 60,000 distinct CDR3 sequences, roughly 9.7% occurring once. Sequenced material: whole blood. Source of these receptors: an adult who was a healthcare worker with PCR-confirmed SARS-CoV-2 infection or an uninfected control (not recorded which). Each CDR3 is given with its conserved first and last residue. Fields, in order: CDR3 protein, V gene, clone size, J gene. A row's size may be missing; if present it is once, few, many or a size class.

CDR3: CASSYGQLANYGYTF; V: TRBV6-5; size: many; J: TRBJ1-2
CDR3: CASSSVPLVVGNNEQFF; V: TRBV7-2; size: many; J: TRBJ2-1
CDR3: CASSSDPYSGNTIYF; V: TRBV5-1; size: .; J: TRBJ1-3
CDR3: CASSQLAVSSEQYF; V: TRBV14; size: many; J: TRBJ2-7
CDR3: CASSLSSHYGYTF; V: TRBV12-3/TRBV12-4; size: many; J: TRBJ1-2
CDR3: CASTLGVRTTGANVLTF; V: TRBV12-3/TRBV12-4; size: .; J: TRBJ2-6
CDR3: CASSPAGAGEKLFF; V: TRBV5-6; size: .; J: TRBJ1-4
CDR3: CASSLAPPGVNIQYF; V: TRBV5-1; size: few; J: TRBJ2-4
CDR3: CAISGELAGYSYNEQFF; V: TRBV10-3; size: .; J: TRBJ2-1
CDR3: CASSLPRTGGDTQYF; V: TRBV5-4; size: .; J: TRBJ2-3
CDR3: CASSPGTAPTQPQHF; V: TRBV2; size: many; J: TRBJ1-5
CDR3: CASSSPMTSGRGEQFF; V: TRBV6-6; size: .; J: TRBJ2-1
CDR3: CASSVGISGNPSYNEQFF; V: TRBV9; size: many; J: TRBJ2-1
CDR3: CASSYSGGRGTEAFF; V: TRBV6-5; size: few; J: TRBJ1-1
CDR3: CASSLYPGTYEQYF; V: TRBV12-3/TRBV12-4; size: many; J: TRBJ2-7
CDR3: CASSLVLPNTGELFF; V: TRBV7-9; size: many; J: TRBJ2-2
CDR3: CAWIRGTEAFF; V: TRBV30; size: .; J: TRBJ1-1
CDR3: CASSSTGDEKLFF; V: TRBV5-4; size: many; J: TRBJ1-4
CDR3: CASSILRTSGADTQYF; V: TRBV19; size: few; J: TRBJ2-3
CDR3: CASRRQGNTGELFF; V: TRBV7-9; size: many; J: TRBJ2-2
CDR3: CASSFRLAGGYEQYF; V: TRBV7-2; size: few; J: TRBJ2-7
CDR3: CASSPPSGRAGETQYF; V: TRBV7-9; size: .; J: TRBJ2-5
CDR3: CSARWGSGNTIYF; V: TRBV20-1; size: many; J: TRBJ1-3
CDR3: CASMRVAKNIQYF; V: TRBV7-9; size: few; J: TRBJ2-4
CDR3: CASSSGSGRGNEQFF; V: TRBV7-2; size: .; J: TRBJ2-1
CDR3: CSGGGPTEAFF; V: TRBV29-1; size: many; J: TRBJ1-1
CDR3: CASSAAGGPNSPLHF; V: TRBV9; size: .; J: TRBJ1-6
CDR3: CASSPWGAVGRTQYF; V: TRBV7-9; size: many; J: TRBJ2-5
CDR3: CASSSGQAHEQYF; V: TRBV28; size: many; J: TRBJ2-7
CDR3: CASSDFKNIQYF; V: TRBV2; size: many; J: TRBJ2-4
CDR3: CSVEGGRGVQGTQYF; V: TRBV29-1; size: few; J: TRBJ2-5
CDR3: CASSVGVTPSGYTF; V: TRBV9; size: many; J: TRBJ1-2
CDR3: CASSLDGYGLADTQYF; V: TRBV11-2; size: many; J: TRBJ2-3
CDR3: CASSSYSSSYEQYF; V: TRBV7-2; size: .; J: TRBJ2-7
CDR3: CASGGPGIGELFF; V: TRBV19; size: few; J: TRBJ2-2
CDR3: CASSLASQDQSGANVLTF; V: TRBV5-1; size: many; J: TRBJ2-6
CDR3: CASSSDGYNEQFF; V: TRBV7-9; size: many; J: TRBJ2-1
CDR3: CASSAWDSEQYF; V: TRBV6-2/TRBV6-3; size: once; J: TRBJ2-7
CDR3: CASSPLVSSTDTQYF; V: TRBV5-5; size: .; J: TRBJ2-3
CDR3: CASSSPLVGGTDTQYF; V: TRBV6-5; size: many; J: TRBJ2-3
CDR3: CSASKQGVEETQYF; V: TRBV20-1; size: many; J: TRBJ2-5
CDR3: CASSPSASHGYTF; V: TRBV12-3/TRBV12-4; size: many; J: TRBJ1-2
CDR3: CASSLRGAGNQPQHF; V: TRBV13; size: many; J: TRBJ1-5
CDR3: CASSLGGSTNEKLFF; V: TRBV11-2; size: few; J: TRBJ1-4
CDR3: CSVGQGGMNTEAFF; V: TRBV29-1; size: many; J: TRBJ1-1
CDR3: CASSERTSGGPYNEQFF; V: TRBV6-1; size: many; J: TRBJ2-1